This T cell receptor (beta chain) appears in the sequencing data of a study of early T cells in non-severe SARS-CoV-2 infection. This clonotype came up a few times. The V gene's germline CDR1 is SNHLY and CDR2 FYNNEI. This CDR3 has 13 amino acids. Deletions cut 6 bases from V and 3 bases from J, with 12 bases between. TCRdb ran MiXCR on the 5' RACE reads and lists one entry per CDR3 protein. The sample records 90,000 to 120,000 distinct CDR3 sequences, roughly 10% being singletons. The chain employs TRBV2 and TRBJ2-7; D gene uncertain. Sequenced: whole blood. The origin of this receptor is an adult who was a healthcare worker with PCR-confirmed SARS-CoV-2 infection or an uninfected control (not recorded which). The DNA of the CDR3 is TGTGCCAGCAGGGACGCTAATTTCTACGAGCAGTACTTC. Amino acids: CASRDANFYEQYF.